This T cell receptor (beta chain) was retrieved from a study of cytomegalovirus exposure and HLA in healthy donors. Assay used: immunoSEQ multiplex PCR; TCRdb lists only in-frame clones, some missing. The sample yields about 190,000 clones, 84% seen once. The CDR3 runs to 17 residues. What was sequenced was PBMCs. V gene TRBV21-1 combines with J gene TRBJ2-5; the table names TRBD2, a call not compared with the DNA. TRBV21-1 is an annotated pseudogene. The sequence was collected from a man aged 18 to 29 in good health and CMV-seropositive. CDR3 bases: TGTGCCAGCAGCACCCCGTGTGAGCGGGAGAGTCAAGAGACCCAGTACTTC. This encodes CASSTPCERESQETQYF.